A single sample gave rise to the 18 T cell receptor beta chains below, sequenced in a study of blood T cell repertoires in COVID-19. The data were produced by immunoSEQ multiplex PCR, yet TCRdb's version contains in-frame clones alone and is incomplete. The data contain 200,000 to 250,000 clones, approximately 81% of them seen just once; the ten biggest clones take up 15% to 20%. The source material was peripheral blood. The receptors were sampled from a woman older than 75 with active or convalescent COVID-19.

V is TRBV6-5 and J is TRBJ2-7; 12 bases fit TRBD2. CDR1 and CDR2 (germline): MNHEY, SVGAGI. V dropped 6 bases and J dropped 1; count of bases not matched to a gene: 4. The CDR3 extends over 15 amino acids. CDR3: CASRRTSGGSYEQYF. In DNA, the CDR3 is TGTGCCAGCAGGCGAACTAGCGGGGGGTCCTACGAGCAGTACTTC.

This clone was detected a few times. The chain uses TRBV5-1 and TRBJ2-7; D not resolved. There are 14 residues in the CDR3. Germline V gives CDR1 SGHRS, CDR2 YFSETQ. V was trimmed by 0 bases and J by 5 bases, leaving 12 bases between them. The CDR3, as DNA: TGCGCCAGCAGCTTGGCTGGCCAAGAGGACGAGCAGTACTTC. Protein sequence: CASSLAGQEDEQYF.

The CDR3 sequence: CASSLSGGISEQYF. The CDR3 nucleotides read TGCGCCAGCAGCTTGAGCGGGGGAATTAGCGAGCAGTACTTC. This chain joins TRBV5-1 and TRBJ2-7; 8 bases line up with TRBD2. Germline CDR1 SGHRS, CDR2 YFSETQ. The CDR3 is made up of 14 amino acids. V was clipped by 1 base and J by 6 bases; unmatched bases: 6.

This chain uses TRBV9 with TRBJ2-5, with 10 bases lining up with TRBD2. The CDR3 is 14 residues long. CDR1 SGDLS and CDR2 YYNGEE come from the germline V gene. Trimming cost V 0 bases and J 5 bases; bases outside gene matches: 1. The DNA for the CDR3 is TGTGCCAGCAGCGTAGGGACTAGCGGTGAGACCCAGTACTTC. It codes for CASSVGTSGETQYF.

The table lists this clone with a few counts. Other nucleotide sequences in the sample specify the same CDR3. The V and J genes are TRBV5-1 and TRBJ2-2; D is possibly TRBD2 (5 bases). With 0 bases removed from V and 3 bases from J, the gap between germline ends came to 6 bases. This CDR3 has 14 amino acids. Germline assignment: CDR1 SGHRS and CDR2 YFSETQ. The CDR3 spells CASSLAGDTGELFF. The DNA for the CDR3 is TGCGCCAGCAGCTTGGCCGGGGACACCGGGGAGCTGTTTTTT. Complete variable domain (other parts from reference TRBV5-1 and TRBJ2-2): KAGVTQTPRYLIKTRGQQVTLSCSPISGHRSVSWYQQTPGQGLQFLFEYFSETQRNKGNFPGRFSGRQFSNSRSEMNVSTLELGDSALYLCASSLAGDTGELFFGEGSRLTVL.

The gene calls are TRBV3-1 (or the pseudogene TRBV3-2) and TRBJ2-1, with a possible D match to TRBD1 (5 bases). The CDR3 is 15 residues long. The germline CDR1 and CDR2 sequences are LGHDT and YNNKEL (reference sequence). V lost 1 base and J lost 4, with 11 bases in between. The CDR3 loop reads CASSQGRQTYNEQFF. For the CDR3, the DNA is TGTGCCAGCAGCCAAGGACGACAGACTTACAATGAGCAGTTCTTC.

The genes are TRBV6-2 or TRBV6-3 and TRBJ1-4; maybe TRBD1 (5 bases). CDR1 is MNHEY, CDR2 SVGEGT, per germline. Trimming stripped 5 bases from V and 8 bases from J, with 18 bases between. This CDR3 contains 15 residues. As DNA, the CDR3 is TGTGCCAGCAGTCCCTCACAAGGGGCGTGGGAAAAACTGTTTTTT. Encoded protein: CASSPSQGAWEKLFF.

This rearrangement joins TRBV20-1 to TRBJ2-2, with 7 bases that match TRBD2. CDR3 size: 11 residues. V lost 5 bases to trimming and J lost 6 bases; unmatched junction nucleotides: 0. CDR1 is DFQATT, CDR2 SNEGSKA, per germline (reference sequence). CDR3 region: CSALAAGELFF. CDR3 sequence (DNA): TGCAGTGCTCTAGCGGCCGGGGAGCTGTTTTTT.

As to this clone: The same CDR3 can be traced to other DNA sequences in this sample. The CDR3 DNA follows: TGTGCCAGCAGCGCTAGCGGGACTAGCACAGATACGCAGTATTTT. It codes for CASSASGTSTDTQYF. V and J are TRBV9 and TRBJ2-3, with 9 bases that match TRBD2. CDR3 length: 15 amino acids. Per germline, CDR1 SGDLS and CDR2 YYNGEE. The J segment lost 0 bases and the V segment lost 3 bases, leaving 2 bases of the junction unmatched.

The sample holds one count of this clone. This sequence joins TRBV6-5 and TRBJ2-1, with D maybe TRBD1 (5 bases). V lost 3 bases to trimming and J lost 6 bases, with 9 bases between them. This CDR3 is built from 13 residues. The germline V gene has CDR1 MNHEY and CDR2 SVGAGI. The CDR3 loop is CASSYGRVNEQFF. As DNA, the CDR3 is TGTGCCAGCAGTTATGGCAGGGTCAATGAGCAGTTCTTC.

J is TRBJ2-1 and V is TRBV19; 12 nucleotides line up with TRBD2. The V gene end was trimmed by 5 bases and the J gene end by 3 bases; junction bases not matched to a gene: 8. The CDR3 spans 17 residues. Germline assignment: CDR1 LNHDA and CDR2 SQIVND (reference sequence). Here the CDR3 DNA reads TGTGCCAGTAGTTTCGGGACTAGCGGGTCGGTCTACAATGAGCAGTTCTTC. Its translation: CASSFGTSGSVYNEQFF.

The V gene is TRBV5-3, the J gene TRBJ1-5; D remains ambiguous. TRBV5-3 is an open reading frame whose function is uncertain. The CDR3 has 16 amino acids. V was pared by 0 bases and J by 3 bases, with 13 bases between. The CDR3 DNA reads TGTGCCAGAAGCTTGGCCGATGATGGAGCCAATCAGCCCCAGCATTTT. It specifies CARSLADDGANQPQHF.

This sequence joins TRBV11-2 and TRBJ2-4; 11 bases match TRBD2. V lost 5 bases and J lost 6; bases outside the gene matches: 9. The germline V gene encodes CDR1 SGHAT and CDR2 FQNNGV. This CDR3 spans 16 amino acids. CDR3 coding DNA: TGTGCCAGCAGCGAGGCTAGCGGGGGGATCGGAAACATTCAGTACTTC. Amino acids: CASSEASGGIGNIQYF.

This CDR3 is CASSLALRAFF. CDR3 bases: TGTGCCAGCAGCTTAGCGCTTAGAGCTTTCTTT. J is TRBJ1-1 and V is TRBV11-2; D remains unclear. The ends were cut back, 1 base at V and 10 bases at J, with 7 bases in the middle. The CDR3 length is 11 residues. Germline V lookup: CDR1 SGHAT, CDR2 FQNNGV.

V gene TRBV2 combines with J gene TRBJ2-7; no clear D gene. The CDR3 totals 13 residues. Trimming removed 2 bases from V and 3 bases from J, with 8 bases in between. Germline CDR1 is SNHLY and CDR2 is FYNNEI. The CDR3 loop is CASSESQDYEQYF. CDR3 bases: TGTGCCAGCAGTGAAAGTCAGGACTACGAGCAGTACTTC.

The V and J genes are TRBV7-8 and TRBJ2-5; TRBD1 matches at 7 bases. Losses at the gene ends were 5 bases for V and 1 base for J; bases not matched to a gene: 1. This CDR3 region has 13 residues. CDR1 and CDR2 (germline): SGHVS, FQNEAQ. The DNA for the CDR3 is TGTGCCAGCAGCCGGGACAGCCAAGAGACCCAGTACTTC. It encodes CASSRDSQETQYF.

The V and J genes are TRBV7-9 and TRBJ1-1; 7 bases line up with TRBD1. CDR1 and CDR2 from the germline V gene are SEHNR and FQNEAQ (reference sequence). The CDR3 length is 15 residues. The V gene end was trimmed by 5 bases and the J gene end by 6 bases; junction bases not matched to a gene: 12. This CDR3 reads CASSLARDSPSEAFF. CDR3 nucleotide sequence: TGTGCCAGCAGCCTCGCGCGGGACAGCCCTTCTGAAGCTTTCTTT.

V usage is TRBV28 and J usage is TRBJ1-5; D unresolved. The length of the CDR3 is 14 residues. The germline gives CDR1 MDHEN, CDR2 SYDVKM. The ends were cut back, 6 bases at V and 7 bases at J, with 16 bases in the middle. The CDR3 DNA reads TGTGCCAGCAGGACCGGAGGTAGAAACCAGCCCCAGCATTTT. This gives the protein CASRTGGRNQPQHF.